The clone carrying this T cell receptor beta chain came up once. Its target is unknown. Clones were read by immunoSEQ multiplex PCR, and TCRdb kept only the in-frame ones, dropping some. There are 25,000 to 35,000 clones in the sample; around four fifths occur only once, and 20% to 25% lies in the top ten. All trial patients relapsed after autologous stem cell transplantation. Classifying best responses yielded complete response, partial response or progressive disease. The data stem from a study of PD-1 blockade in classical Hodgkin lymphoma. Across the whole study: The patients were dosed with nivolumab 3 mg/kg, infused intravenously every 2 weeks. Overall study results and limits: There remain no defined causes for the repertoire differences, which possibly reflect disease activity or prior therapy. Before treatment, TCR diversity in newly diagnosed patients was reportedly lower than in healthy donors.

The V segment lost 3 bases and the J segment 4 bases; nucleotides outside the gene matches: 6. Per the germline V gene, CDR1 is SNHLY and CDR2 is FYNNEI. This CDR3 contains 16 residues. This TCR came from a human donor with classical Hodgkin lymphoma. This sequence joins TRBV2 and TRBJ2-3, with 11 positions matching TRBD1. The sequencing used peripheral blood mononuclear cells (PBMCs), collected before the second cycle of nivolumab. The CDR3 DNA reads TGTGCCAGCAGTGATCCCGGGACAGGGGGAGCAGATACGCAGTATTTT. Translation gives CASSDPGTGGADTQYF.